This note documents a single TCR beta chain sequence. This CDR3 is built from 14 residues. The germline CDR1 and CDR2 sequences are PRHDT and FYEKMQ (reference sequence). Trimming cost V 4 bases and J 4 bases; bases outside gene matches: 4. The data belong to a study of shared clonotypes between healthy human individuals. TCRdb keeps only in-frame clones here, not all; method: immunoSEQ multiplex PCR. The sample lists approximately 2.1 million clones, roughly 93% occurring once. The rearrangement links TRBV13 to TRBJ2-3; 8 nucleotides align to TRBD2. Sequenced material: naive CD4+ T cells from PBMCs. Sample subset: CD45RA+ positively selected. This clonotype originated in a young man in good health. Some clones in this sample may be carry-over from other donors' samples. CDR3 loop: CASSYGRVADTQYF. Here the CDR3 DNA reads TGTGCCAGCAGCTACGGGAGGGTCGCAGATACGCAGTATTTT.